The 12 T cell receptor beta chains given below trace back to one sample, sequenced in a study of blood T cell repertoires in COVID-19. The repertoire was sequenced with immunoSEQ multiplex PCR; TCRdb's copy has only in-frame clones and lacks some. The sample consists of 180,000 or so clones, approximately 80% of them appearing once. Sequencing was performed on PBMCs or T cells enriched from blood (not recorded which). The receptors were sampled from a man in his fifties who had recovered from COVID-19.

The chain combines TRBV14 with TRBJ2-3; D possibly corresponds to TRBD1 (5 bases). CDR3 length: 17 amino acids. Deletions cut 1 base from V and 0 bases from J, with 14 bases between. Germline CDR1 SGHDN, CDR2 FVKESK. The CDR3 sequence: CASSQANKGFSTDTQYF. CDR3 nucleotide sequence: TGTGCCAGCAGCCAAGCTAACAAGGGGTTTAGCACAGATACGCAGTATTTT.

The chain joins TRBV5-1 to TRBJ1-1, with 8 bases matching TRBD1. Germline CDR1 reads SGHRS; CDR2 reads YFSETQ. This CDR3 comprises 17 residues. V lost 1 base and J lost 1; bases outside the gene matches: 9. The CDR3 here is CASSLNLRDRTNTEAFF. The CDR3 DNA follows: TGCGCCAGCAGCTTGAATTTGCGGGACAGGACGAACACTGAAGCTTTCTTT.

V is TRBV5-8 and J is TRBJ1-1; possible D gene TRBD1, 6 bases. Per germline, CDR1 SGHTS and CDR2 YDEGEE. This CDR3 has 14 amino acids. The germline V and J ends were trimmed by 7 bases and 8 bases, with 21 bases remaining between them. CDR3 loop: CASDQGHWGEEAFF. In nucleotides, the CDR3 is TGTGCCAGCGACCAGGGACATTGGGGAGAAGAAGCTTTCTTT.

The J gene is TRBJ2-3, the V gene TRBV28; 15 bases line up with TRBD2. This CDR3 has 19 amino acids. V lost 3 bases and J lost 1; bases outside the gene matches: 8. The germline gives CDR1 MDHEN, CDR2 SYDVKM. The DNA of the CDR3 is TGTGCCAGCAGTTTCGGGACTAGCGGGGGGCCGGTCGGCACAGATACGCAGTATTTT. Encoded protein: CASSFGTSGGPVGTDTQYF.

The rearrangement uses TRBV5-5 and TRBJ2-5; D remains ambiguous. The CDR3 is 13 residues long. The germline V gene has CDR1 SGHKS and CDR2 YYEKEE (reference sequence). Trimming removed 4 bases at V and 2 bases at J, with 9 bases between. CDR3 sequence (DNA): TGTGCCAGCAGCCCCTCCCGGCAAGAGACCCAGTACTTC. Amino acid sequence: CASSPSRQETQYF.

The chain joins TRBV6-5 to TRBJ2-7, with D possibly being TRBD1 (6 bases). CDR3 length: 14 residues. The V end lost 4 bases, the J end lost 2 bases, and 12 bases lay between the germline ends. CDR1 and CDR2 from the germline V gene are MNHEY and SVGAGI. CDR3 protein: CASSSTGSPYEQYF. The DNA for the CDR3 is TGTGCCAGCAGTTCAACAGGGAGCCCCTACGAGCAGTACTTC.

This clone was recorded once. The chain couples TRBV5-4 to TRBJ2-3, with 7 bases lining up with TRBD1. The CDR3 runs 16 residues. Germline assignment: CDR1 SGHNT and CDR2 YYREEE (reference sequence). Trimming removed 3 bases from V and 4 bases from J; junction bases left unmatched: 11. The CDR3: CASSSRGPDLADTQYF. The CDR3 DNA sequence: TGTGCCAGCAGCTCGAGGGGGCCTGATTTGGCAGATACGCAGTATTTT.

The J gene is TRBJ2-3, the V gene TRBV5-1; 7 bases are shared with TRBD2. The J segment lost 1 base and the V segment lost 0 bases, leaving 11 bases of the junction unmatched. Germline V lookup: CDR1 SGHRS, CDR2 YFSETQ. The CDR3 extends over 18 amino acids. CDR3 protein: CASSLAFAASGRTDTQYF. In DNA, the CDR3 is TGCGCCAGCAGCTTGGCCTTTGCGGCTAGCGGCCGCACAGATACGCAGTATTTT.

The CDR3 loop is CATSRGGPTEAFF. The CDR3 nucleotides are TGTGCCACCAGCAGAGGAGGGCCCACTGAAGCTTTCTTT. The chain employs TRBV15 and TRBJ1-1, with D hard to call. CDR3 length: 13 residues. Trimming shortened V by 1 base and J by 4 bases, and 7 bases separated the two germline ends. Germline-derived CDR1 and CDR2 are LNHNV and YYDKDF (reference sequence). Full variable domain (missing parts from reference TRBV15 and TRBJ1-1): DAMVIQNPRYQVTQFGKPVTLSCSQTLNHNVMYWYQQKSSQAPKLLFHYYDKDFNNEADTPDNFQSRRPNTSFCFLDIRSPGLGDTAMYLCATSRGGPTEAFFGQGTRLTVV.

The V call is TRBV19, the J call TRBJ2-7; TRBD1 matches 7 bases. The CDR3 sequence is 15 residues long. Germline CDR1 and CDR2: LNHDA and SQIVND (reference sequence). Unmatched junction bases numbered 5, after V lost 1 base and J lost 2 bases. The CDR3: CASSIGLQGTYEQYF. The CDR3 DNA sequence: TGTGCCAGTAGTATAGGCCTACAGGGGACCTACGAGCAGTACTTC.

This sequence joins TRBV2 and TRBJ2-3, with 11 bases fitting TRBD2. V gave up 6 bases and J gave up 2 bases; unmatched junction bases: 7. This CDR3 has 16 residues. Germline V gives CDR1 SNHLY, CDR2 FYNNEI. In DNA, the CDR3 is TGTGCCAGCAGGCTGACTAGCGGGGCCCTCACAGATACGCAGTATTTT. This translates into CASRLTSGALTDTQYF.

The chain links TRBV30 to TRBJ2-5, with D perhaps TRBD2 (7 bases). Germline V gene data show CDR1 as GTSNPN and CDR2 as SVGIG (reference sequence). Between the trimmed V and J ends, which lost 0 bases and 5 bases, there was a span of 19 bases. This CDR3 is 16 amino acids long. The chain's CDR3 is CAWSVGGAPRQETQYF. The DNA of the CDR3 is TGTGCCTGGAGTGTAGGGGGGGCCCCCCGTCAGGAGACCCAGTACTTC.